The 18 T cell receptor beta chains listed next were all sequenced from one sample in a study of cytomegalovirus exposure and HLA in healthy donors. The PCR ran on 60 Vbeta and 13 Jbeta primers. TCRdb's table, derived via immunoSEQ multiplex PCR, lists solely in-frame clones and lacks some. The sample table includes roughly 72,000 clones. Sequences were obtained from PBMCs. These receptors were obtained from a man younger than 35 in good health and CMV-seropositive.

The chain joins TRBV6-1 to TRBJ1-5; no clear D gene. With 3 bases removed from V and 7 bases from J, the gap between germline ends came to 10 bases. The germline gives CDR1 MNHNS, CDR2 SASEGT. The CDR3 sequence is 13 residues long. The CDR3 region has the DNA TGTGCCAGCAGTGATTCCCCGGAGCAGCCCCAGCATTTT. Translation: CASSDSPEQPQHF.

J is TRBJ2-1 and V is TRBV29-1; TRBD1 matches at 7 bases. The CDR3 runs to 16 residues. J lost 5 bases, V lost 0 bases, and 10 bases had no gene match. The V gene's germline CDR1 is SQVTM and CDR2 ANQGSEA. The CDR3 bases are TGCAGCGTTGAAGAAGGGACAGCCGACTCTGACAATGAGCAGTTCTTC. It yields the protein CSVEEGTADSDNEQFF.

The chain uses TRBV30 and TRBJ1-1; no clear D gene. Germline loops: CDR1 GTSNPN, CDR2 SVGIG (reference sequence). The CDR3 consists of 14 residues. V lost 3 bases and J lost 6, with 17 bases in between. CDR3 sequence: CAWRYGEGRSEAFF. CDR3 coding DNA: TGTGCCTGGAGGTACGGAGAGGGAAGATCTGAAGCTTTCTTT.

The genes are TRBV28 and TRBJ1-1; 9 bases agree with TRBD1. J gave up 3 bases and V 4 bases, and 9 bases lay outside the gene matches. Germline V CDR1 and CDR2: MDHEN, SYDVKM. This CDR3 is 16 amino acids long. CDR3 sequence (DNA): TGTGCCAGCAGTTCACCGGGACAGGGATCGGACACTGAAGCTTTCTTT. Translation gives CASSSPGQGSDTEAFF.

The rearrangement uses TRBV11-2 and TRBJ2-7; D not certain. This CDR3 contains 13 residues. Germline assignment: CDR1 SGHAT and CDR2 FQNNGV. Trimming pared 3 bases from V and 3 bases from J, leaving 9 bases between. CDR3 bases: TGTGCCAGCAGCTTTCTGGGCTTCTACGAGCAGTACTTC. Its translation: CASSFLGFYEQYF.

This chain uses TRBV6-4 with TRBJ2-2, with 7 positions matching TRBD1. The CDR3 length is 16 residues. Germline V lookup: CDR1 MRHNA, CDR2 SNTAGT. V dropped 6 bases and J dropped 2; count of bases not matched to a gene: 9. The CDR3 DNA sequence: TGTGCCAGCAGCGGCGTCGGGGACAGAAACACCGGGGAGCTGTTTTTT. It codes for CASSGVGDRNTGELFF.

In DNA form, the CDR3 reads TGCGCCAGCAGCTTGATTCCTAGCGGGGGGGGCGACGACGAGCAGTACTTC. It codes for CASSLIPSGGGDDEQYF. This chain links TRBV5-1 with TRBJ2-7; 12 bases map to TRBD2. CDR3 size: 17 residues. V lost 1 base to trimming and J lost 5 bases; unmatched junction nucleotides: 10. From germline, CDR1 is SGHRS and CDR2 YFSETQ.

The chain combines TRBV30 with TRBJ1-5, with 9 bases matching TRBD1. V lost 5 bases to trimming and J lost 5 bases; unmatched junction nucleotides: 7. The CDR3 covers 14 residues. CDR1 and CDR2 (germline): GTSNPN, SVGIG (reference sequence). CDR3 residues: CAWPQGAPYQPQHF. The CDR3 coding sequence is TGTGCCTGGCCACAGGGGGCGCCTTATCAGCCCCAGCATTTT.

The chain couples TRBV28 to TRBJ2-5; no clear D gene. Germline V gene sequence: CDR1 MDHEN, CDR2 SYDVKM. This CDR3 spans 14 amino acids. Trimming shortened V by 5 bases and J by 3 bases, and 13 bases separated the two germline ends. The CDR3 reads CASSPTGYEETQYF. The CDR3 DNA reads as TGTGCCAGCAGTCCCACTGGTTATGAAGAGACCCAGTACTTC.

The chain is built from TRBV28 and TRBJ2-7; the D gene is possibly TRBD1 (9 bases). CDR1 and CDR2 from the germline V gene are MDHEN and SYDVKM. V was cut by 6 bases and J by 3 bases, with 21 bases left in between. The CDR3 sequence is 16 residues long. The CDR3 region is CASRYGGGTGSYEQYF. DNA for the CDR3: TGTGCCAGCAGATACGGGGGGGGGACAGGGAGCTACGAGCAGTACTTC.

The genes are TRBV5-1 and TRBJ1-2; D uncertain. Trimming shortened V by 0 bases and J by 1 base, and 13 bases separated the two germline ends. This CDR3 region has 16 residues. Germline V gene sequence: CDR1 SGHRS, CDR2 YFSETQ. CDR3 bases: TGCGCCAGCAGCTTGGATGCGCGGCAGCTTAACTATGGCTACACCTTC. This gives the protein CASSLDARQLNYGYTF.

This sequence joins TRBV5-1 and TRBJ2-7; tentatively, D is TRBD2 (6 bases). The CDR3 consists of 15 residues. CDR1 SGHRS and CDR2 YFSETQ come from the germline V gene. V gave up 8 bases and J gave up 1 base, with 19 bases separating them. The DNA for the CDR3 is TGCGCCAGTTCGGAATCGGGACTCCGTTCCTACGAGCAGTACTTC. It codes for CASSESGLRSYEQYF.

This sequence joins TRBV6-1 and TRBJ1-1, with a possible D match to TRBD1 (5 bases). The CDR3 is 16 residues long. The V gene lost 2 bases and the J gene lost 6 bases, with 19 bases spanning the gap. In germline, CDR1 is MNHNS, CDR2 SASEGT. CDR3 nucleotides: TGTGCCAGCAGTGAATTAACAGGCCGGGGGAAGGCTGAAGCTTTCTTT. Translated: CASSELTGRGKAEAFF.

The DNA for the CDR3 is TGCGCCAGCAGTGGCTGGAGGGGGGGAGATACGCAGTATTTT. It translates to CASSGWRGGDTQYF. The chain couples TRBV10-1 to TRBJ2-3, with a possible D match to TRBD2 (7 bases). The CDR3 has 14 amino acids. With 4 bases removed from V and 5 bases from J, the gap between germline ends came to 13 bases. Germline loops: CDR1 WNHNN, CDR2 SYGVQD (reference sequence).

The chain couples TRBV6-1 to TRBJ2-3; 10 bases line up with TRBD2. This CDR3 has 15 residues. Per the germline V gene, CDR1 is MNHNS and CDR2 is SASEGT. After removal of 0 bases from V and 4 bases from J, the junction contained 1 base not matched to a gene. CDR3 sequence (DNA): TGTGCCAGCAGTGAAGCGCTAGCGGGAGCAGATACGCAGTATTTT. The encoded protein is CASSEALAGADTQYF.

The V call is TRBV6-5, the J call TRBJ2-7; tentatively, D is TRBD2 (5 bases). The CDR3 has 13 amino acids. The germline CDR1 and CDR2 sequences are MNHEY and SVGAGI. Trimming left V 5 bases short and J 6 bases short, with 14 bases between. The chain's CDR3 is CASSTRTYSEQYF. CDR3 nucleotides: TGTGCCAGCAGTACCCGGACTTACAGCGAGCAGTACTTC.

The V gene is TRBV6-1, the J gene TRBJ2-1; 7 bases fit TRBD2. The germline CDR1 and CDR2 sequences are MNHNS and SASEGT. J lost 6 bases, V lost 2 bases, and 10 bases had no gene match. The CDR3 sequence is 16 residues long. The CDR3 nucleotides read TGTGCCAGCAGTGAAAGGGGCAGGCTAGCGGCCAATGAGCAGTTCTTC. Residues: CASSERGRLAANEQFF.

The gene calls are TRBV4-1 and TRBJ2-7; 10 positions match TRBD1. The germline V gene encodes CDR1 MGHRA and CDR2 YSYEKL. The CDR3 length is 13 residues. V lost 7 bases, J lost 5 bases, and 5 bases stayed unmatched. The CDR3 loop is CASMGQGSHEQYF. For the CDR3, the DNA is TGCGCCAGCATGGGACAGGGGAGTCACGAGCAGTACTTC.